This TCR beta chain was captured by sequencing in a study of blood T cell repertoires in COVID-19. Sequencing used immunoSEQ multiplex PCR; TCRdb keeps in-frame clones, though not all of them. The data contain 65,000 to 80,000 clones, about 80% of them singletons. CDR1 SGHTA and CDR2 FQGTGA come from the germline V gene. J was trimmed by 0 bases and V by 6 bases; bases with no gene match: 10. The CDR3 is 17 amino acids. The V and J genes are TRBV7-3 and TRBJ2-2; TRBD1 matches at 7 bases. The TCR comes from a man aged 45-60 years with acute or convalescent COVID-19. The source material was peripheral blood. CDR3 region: CASSHTGDGANTGELFF. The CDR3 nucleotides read TGTGCCAGCAGTCATACAGGGGATGGGGCGAACACCGGGGAGCTGTTTTTT.